This entry lists 13 T cell receptor beta chains sequenced from one sample in a study of shared clonotypes between healthy human individuals. Repertoires were generated with immunoSEQ multiplex PCR, while TCRdb's copy carries only in-frame clones and drops some. The sample consists of some 2,000,000 clones, roughly 94% of them appearing once. Sequenced sample: naive CD4+ T cells sorted from blood. Subset described: CD45RA+ positively selected. These receptors originate from a man between 18 and 29 years old in good health.

This clone was counted once. V gene TRBV5-1 combines with J gene TRBJ2-1, with a possible D match to TRBD2 (5 bases). From germline, CDR1 is SGHRS and CDR2 YFSETQ. V lost 0 bases and J 15 bases, leaving 16 bases between the germline ends. This CDR3 is 13 amino acids long. The CDR3 region has the DNA TGCGCCAGCAGCTTGGCCCCACAAGGGAGTGGGTTCTTC. Translating gives CASSLAPQGSGFF.

The chain joins TRBV4-1 to TRBJ2-3; 8 bases fit TRBD1. V was clipped by 2 bases and J by 5 bases; unmatched bases: 9. CDR3 length: 16 residues. Germline V gives CDR1 MGHRA, CDR2 YSYEKL. The CDR3 loop is CASSQLDRGVVDTQYF. CDR3 nucleotide sequence: TGCGCCAGCAGCCAACTTGACAGGGGAGTCGTAGATACGCAGTATTTT.

The CDR3 DNA sequence: TGTGCCAGCAGCCAAGATCGAGGATTCGGGACGCAGTATTTT. Protein sequence: CASSQDRGFGTQYF. The rearrangement joins TRBV4-2 to TRBJ2-3; D is unclear. CDR3 length: 14 amino acids. The germline V and J ends were trimmed by 0 bases and 9 bases, with 13 bases remaining between them. Per the germline V gene, CDR1 is LGHNA and CDR2 is YNFKEQ.

The rearrangement joins TRBV4-2 to TRBJ1-2; 8 bases line up with TRBD1. Trimming removed 0 bases from V and 2 bases from J; junction bases left unmatched: 8. This CDR3 has 17 amino acids. The germline V gene encodes CDR1 LGHNA and CDR2 YNFKEQ. CDR3 coding DNA: TGTGCCAGCAGCCAAGAGAAGCAGGGGGCTTTGAACTATGGCTACACCTTC. This sequence encodes CASSQEKQGALNYGYTF.

The rearrangement uses TRBV4-3 and TRBJ2-4; 8 bases fit TRBD2. Germline assignment: CDR1 LGHNA and CDR2 YSLEER. The CDR3 is 16 residues long. J was trimmed by 1 base and V by 1 base; bases with no gene match: 3. CDR3 DNA sequence: TGCGCCAGCAGCCAAGCGGGAGGGGCGGCCAAAAACATTCAGTACTTC. It codes for CASSQAGGAAKNIQYF.

This chain connects TRBV4-3 to TRBJ1-2, with a tentative D call TRBD1 (6 bases). Germline CDR1 is LGHNA and CDR2 is YSLEER. Trimming shortened V by 0 bases and J by 3 bases, and 14 bases separated the two germline ends. This CDR3 is 16 amino acids long. CDR3 nucleotide sequence: TGCGCCAGCAGCCAAGACTTTGGGGGCGCGGACTATGGCTACACCTTC. As protein: CASSQDFGGADYGYTF.

The chain has TRBV30 and TRBJ2-7; 8 positions agree with TRBD1. Germline values: CDR1 GTSNPN, CDR2 SVGIG (reference sequence). The ends lost 5 bases at V and 5 bases at J; junction bases unmatched: 5. The length of the CDR3 is 12 residues. The CDR3 DNA sequence: TGTGCCTGGGACAGGGGTACCCACGAGCAGTACTTC. This translates into CAWDRGTHEQYF.

This clone was recorded only once. Other DNA sequences from this sample encode an identical CDR3 as well. The chain recombines TRBV18 with TRBJ2-7; D may match TRBD1 or TRBD2 (6 bases each). V lost 0 bases to trimming and J lost 4 bases, with 10 bases between them. Germline CDR1 reads KGHSH; CDR2 reads LQKENI. The CDR3 runs to 14 residues. This chain's CDR3 is CASSPPGGAYEQYF. The DNA of the CDR3 is TGTGCCAGCTCACCACCGGGGGGCGCGTACGAGCAGTACTTC.

The chain uses TRBV28 and TRBJ1-1; a possible D gene is TRBD1 (5 bases). V was pared by 7 bases and J by 2 bases, with 17 bases between. Per the germline V gene, CDR1 is MDHEN and CDR2 is SYDVKM. There are 15 residues in the CDR3. The CDR3 DNA reads TGTGCCAGCATCCTGAGACGACAGCTTAACACTGAAGCTTTCTTT. Its protein is CASILRRQLNTEAFF.

Comments on this clone: This specimen includes other DNA sequences encoding the same CDR3. The V call is TRBV6-5, the J call TRBJ2-3; D possibly corresponds to TRBD2 (6 bases). Germline V gene lookup returns CDR1 MNHEY and CDR2 SVGAGI. Between the trimmed V and J ends, which lost 10 bases and 6 bases, there was a span of 11 bases. The CDR3 is 11 amino acids. The CDR3 DNA reads as TGTGCCACCCACCGGGGGGATACGCAGTATTTT. The encoded protein is CATHRGDTQYF.

The rearrangement joins TRBV6-4 to TRBJ1-2, with D possibly being TRBD1 (5 bases). V was pared by 0 bases and J by 4 bases, with 9 bases between. The germline V gene encodes CDR1 MRHNA and CDR2 SNTAGT. The CDR3 spans 14 residues. For the CDR3, the DNA is TGTGCCAGCAGTGACTCAGGAGGGGTCTATGGCTACACCTTC. Translated: CASSDSGGVYGYTF.

The rearrangement links TRBV28 to TRBJ2-2, with 11 positions matching TRBD2. Trimming removed 4 bases from V and 5 bases from J; junction bases left unmatched: 3. Per germline, CDR1 MDHEN and CDR2 SYDVKM. This CDR3 contains 15 residues. The CDR3: CASSSGTSGTGELFF. As DNA, the CDR3 is TGTGCCAGCAGTTCCGGGACTAGCGGTACCGGGGAGCTGTTTTTT.

Worth noting for this clone: Different DNA sequences within this sample yield the same CDR3. This chain uses TRBV5-4 with TRBJ1-6, with 11 bases lining up with TRBD1. Looked up from germline, CDR1 is SGHNT and CDR2 is YYREEE (reference sequence). J gave up 9 bases and V 2 bases, and 4 bases lay outside the gene matches. The CDR3 extends over 15 amino acids. CDR3 coding DNA: TGTGCCAGCAGCTTAGCCGGGACAGGGGGTTCACCCCTCCACTTT. Encoded protein: CASSLAGTGGSPLHF.